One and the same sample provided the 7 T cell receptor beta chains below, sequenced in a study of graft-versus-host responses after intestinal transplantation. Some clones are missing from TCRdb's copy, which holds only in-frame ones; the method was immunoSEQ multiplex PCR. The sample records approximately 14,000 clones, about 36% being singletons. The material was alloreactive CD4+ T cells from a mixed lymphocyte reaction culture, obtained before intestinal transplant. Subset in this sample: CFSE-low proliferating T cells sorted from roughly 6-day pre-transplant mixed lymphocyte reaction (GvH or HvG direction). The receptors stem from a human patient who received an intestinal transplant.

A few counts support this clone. The chain's CDR3 is CASSLTSGGAGGEQYF. CDR3 bases: TGTGCCAGCAGCTTAACTAGCGGGGGGGCCGGGGGCGAGCAGTACTTC. The chain joins TRBV7-2 to TRBJ2-7; 13 bases are a match to TRBD2. Germline loops: CDR1 SGHTA, CDR2 FQGNSA. The CDR3 contains 16 residues. Trimming removed 2 bases from V and 6 bases from J; junction bases left unmatched: 7.

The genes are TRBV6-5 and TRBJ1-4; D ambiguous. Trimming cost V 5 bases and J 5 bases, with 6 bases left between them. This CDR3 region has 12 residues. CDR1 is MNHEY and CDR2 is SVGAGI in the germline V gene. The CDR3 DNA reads TGTGCCAGCAGTCTACGGAATGAAAAACTGTTTTTT. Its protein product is CASSLRNEKLFF.

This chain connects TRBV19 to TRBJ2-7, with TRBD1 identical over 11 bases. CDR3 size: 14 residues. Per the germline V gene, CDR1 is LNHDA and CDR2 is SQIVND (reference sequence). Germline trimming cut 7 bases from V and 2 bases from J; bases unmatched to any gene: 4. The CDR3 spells CASMRGQGAYEQYF. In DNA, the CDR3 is TGTGCCAGTATGCGGGGACAGGGGGCCTACGAGCAGTACTTC.

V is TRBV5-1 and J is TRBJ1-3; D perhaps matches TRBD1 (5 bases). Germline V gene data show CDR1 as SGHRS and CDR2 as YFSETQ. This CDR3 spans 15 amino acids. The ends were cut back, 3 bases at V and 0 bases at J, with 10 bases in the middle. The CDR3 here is CASSWGGLSGNTIYF. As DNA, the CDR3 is TGCGCCAGCAGCTGGGGGGGACTCTCTGGAAACACCATATATTTT. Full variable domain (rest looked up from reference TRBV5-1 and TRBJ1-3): KAGVTQTPRYLIKTRGQQVTLSCSPISGHRSVSWYQQTPGQGLQFLFEYFSETQRNKGNFPGRFSGRQFSNSRSEMNVSTLELGDSALYLCASSWGGLSGNTIYFGEGSWLTVV.

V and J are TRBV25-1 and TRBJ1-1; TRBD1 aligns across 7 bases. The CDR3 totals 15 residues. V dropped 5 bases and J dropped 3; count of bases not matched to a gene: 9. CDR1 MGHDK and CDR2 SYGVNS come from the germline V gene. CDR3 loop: CASSPLDRAYTEAFF. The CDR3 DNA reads TGTGCCAGCAGTCCTCTTGACAGGGCATACACTGAAGCTTTCTTT.

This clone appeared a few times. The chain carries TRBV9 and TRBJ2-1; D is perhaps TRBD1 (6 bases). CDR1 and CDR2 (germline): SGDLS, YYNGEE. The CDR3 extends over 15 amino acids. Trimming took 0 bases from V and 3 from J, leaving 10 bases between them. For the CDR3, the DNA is TGTGCCAGCAGCGTAGGGCAGGGGAGCTACAATGAGCAGTTCTTC. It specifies CASSVGQGSYNEQFF.

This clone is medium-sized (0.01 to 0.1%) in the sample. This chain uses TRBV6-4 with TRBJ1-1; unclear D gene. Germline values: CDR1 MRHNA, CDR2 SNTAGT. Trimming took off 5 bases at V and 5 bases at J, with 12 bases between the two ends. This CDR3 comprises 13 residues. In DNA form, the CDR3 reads TGTGCCAGCAGTTCTAACCCGCGGACTGAAGCTTTCTTT. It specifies CASSSNPRTEAFF.